The present TCR beta chain was sequenced within a study of T-cell memory formation after mild COVID-19. Study background: Largely, TCR clusters stayed within a single donor. Study-level points and caveats: Balance between CD4 and CD8 was seen in clones contracting day 15 to 85, and a CD4+ lean was seen in later expanders. Researchers report contracting CD4+ clones mostly in CM and EM, with CD8+ clones in EMRA.

Amplification by 5'RACE using constant-segment primers produced TCR alpha and TCR beta cDNA libraries that carried sample barcodes and UMIs. Via MiXCR, TCRdb re-called the 5' RACE reads, giving one row per CDR3 protein. The repertoire holds roughly 250,000 distinct CDR3 sequences, with about 16% as singletons. Regarding this clonotype: Its antigen is undetermined.

Input material: PBMCs or a T cell subset sorted from them (not recorded which). This clonotype originated in a man between 18 and 35 years old who had mild COVID-19 (a few samples of this study predate the infection). Cell type and time point are not known.

CDR3: CASSYAPEGATAYGYTF. As DNA, the CDR3 is TGTGCCAGCAGTTACGCCCCAGAGGGGGCTACGGCCTATGGCTACACCTTC. This chain links TRBV6-5 with TRBJ1-2, with TRBD1 matching 7 bases. The germline CDR1 and CDR2 sequences are MNHEY and SVGAGI. The CDR3 sequence is 17 residues long. The junction had 13 bases not matched to a gene; V was cut back by 2 bases and J by 4 bases.